The 14 T cell receptor beta chains given below trace back to one sample, sequenced in a study of post-analysis software for immune sequencing data. TCR beta cDNA libraries had unique molecular identifiers. A single record per CDR3 protein comes from TCRdb applying MiXCR to the PCR reads. The table includes just over 250,000 distinct CDR3 sequences, 36% detected once. Their specific antigens are unknown. Study results and caveats: In patients, about five TRBV segments were more frequent than in controls, with TRBV5-6, TRBV5-1 and TRBV20-1 among them.

Sample: blood. These receptors originate from a girl aged 5-17 years with multiple sclerosis.

This clonotype has ten or more counts. V and J are TRBV29-1 and TRBJ2-5, with TRBD2 identical over 8 bases. The germline CDR1 and CDR2 sequences are SQVTM and ANQGSEA. With V trimmed by 5 bases and J by 4 bases, 9 bases remained unmatched. This CDR3 has 14 residues. As DNA, the CDR3 is TGCAGCGTTTTTAAGTTGGCGGGAGGAGAGACCCAGTACTTC. Its translation: CSVFKLAGGETQYF.

This clonotype has a count of ten or more. V and J are TRBV10-3 and TRBJ2-5; TRBD2 aligns across 7 bases. Germline V gene data show CDR1 as ENHRY and CDR2 as SYGVKD. J was trimmed by 1 base and V by 7 bases; bases with no gene match: 6. The CDR3 length is 14 residues. CDR3 DNA sequence: TGTGCCATCAAGGCGGGGGTCCTCCAAGAGACCCAGTACTTC. It codes for CAIKAGVLQETQYF.

At least ten counts were recorded for this clonotype. The genes are TRBV7-9 and TRBJ1-4; 7 nucleotides align to TRBD1. V shed 1 base and J 0 bases; nucleotides not matched to a gene: 8. The length of the CDR3 is 18 residues. Germline CDR1 and CDR2: SEHNR and FQNEAQ (reference sequence). CDR3 loop: CASSLGGGGWSTNEKLFF. In DNA, the CDR3 is TGTGCCAGCAGCTTAGGGGGAGGGGGCTGGTCAACTAATGAAAAACTGTTTTTT.

This clonotype was recorded a few times. CDR3 protein: CSARDLTSSTDNEQFF. CDR3 nucleotides: TGCAGTGCTAGAGATCTGACTAGCAGTACTGACAATGAGCAGTTCTTC. The chain has TRBV20-1 and TRBJ2-1; 7 bases are a match to TRBD2. CDR3 length equals 16 residues. V gave up 0 bases and J gave up 5 bases; unmatched junction bases: 10. Germline CDR1 and CDR2: DFQATT and SNEGSKA (reference sequence).

This chain uses TRBV28 with TRBJ2-2; 9 bases line up with TRBD2. The CDR3 extends over 17 amino acids. J was trimmed by 3 bases and V by 5 bases; bases with no gene match: 10. Germline V lookup: CDR1 MDHEN, CDR2 SYDVKM. The chain's CDR3 is CASSPSAGGPHTGELFF. In DNA, the CDR3 is TGTGCCAGCAGTCCATCAGCGGGGGGCCCCCACACCGGGGAGCTGTTTTTT.

Only a few counts were recorded for this clonotype. Relative to the germline gene, one junction end is altered; a read error may explain this. The genes are TRBV7-9 and TRBJ2-4; TRBD2 agrees at 8 bases. The CDR3 spans 16 residues. Germline V gene data show CDR1 as SEHNR and CDR2 as FQNEAQ (reference sequence). For the CDR3, the DNA is TGTGCCAGCAGTTTAGCGGGACTTCTAGCCAAAAACATTCAGTACTTC. Protein sequence: CASSLAGLLAKNIQYF.

This clonotype was observed a few times. J is TRBJ2-1 and V is TRBV20-1, with TRBD1 as a possible D gene (6 bases). The CDR3 consists of 14 residues. CDR1 is DFQATT, CDR2 SNEGSKA, per germline (reference sequence). Trimming took 4 bases from V and 10 from J, leaving 20 bases between them. CDR3 DNA sequence: TGCAGTGCTACCAGGGGTCGCGCCGCCGGAGAGCAGTTCTTC. This codes for CSATRGRAAGEQFF.

This clonotype was counted many times. The chain recombines TRBV20-1 with TRBJ2-1, with D possibly matching TRBD2 (5 bases). This CDR3 has 15 amino acids. V was pared by 6 bases and J by 3 bases, with 18 bases between. The germline CDR1 and CDR2 sequences are DFQATT and SNEGSKA (reference sequence). CDR3 amino acids: CSATSRGALYNEQFF. CDR3 coding DNA: TGCAGTGCCACAAGCCGGGGTGCCCTCTACAATGAGCAGTTCTTC.

A few counts support this clonotype. The chain recombines TRBV2 with TRBJ2-1, with a weak D call TRBD2 (7 bases). This CDR3 has 16 amino acids. CDR1 SNHLY and CDR2 FYNNEI come from the germline V gene. The V gene lost 3 bases and the J gene lost 0 bases, with 12 bases spanning the gap. In DNA, the CDR3 is TGTGCCAGCAGTGATGCGGGGGCAGGCTCCTACAATGAGCAGTTCTTC. Protein sequence: CASSDAGAGSYNEQFF.

Concerning this clonotype: It may be a read error: a sequence one base away is much more abundant. The chain employs TRBV29-1 and TRBJ2-1, with D perhaps matching TRBD1 (5 bases). Looked up from germline, CDR1 is SQVTM and CDR2 is ANQGSEA. V was cut by 6 bases and J by 6 bases, with 9 bases left in between. The CDR3 runs to 11 residues. The CDR3 nucleotides are TGCAGCGTCCGACAGAGCAATGAGCAGTTCTTC. Its protein is CSVRQSNEQFF.

This clonotype was seen ten or more times. V and J are TRBV7-8 and TRBJ2-3; D unresolved. Germline-derived CDR1 and CDR2 are SGHVS and FQNEAQ. The V and J ends lost 5 bases and 5 bases respectively, with 8 bases between them. The CDR3 is 12 residues long. Written as DNA, the CDR3 is TGTGCCAGCAGCCCGGGCGTAGATACGCAGTATTTT. Translation gives CASSPGVDTQYF.

The rearrangement joins TRBV28 to TRBJ2-5; D not resolved. Germline CDR1 MDHEN, CDR2 SYDVKM. V was cut by 4 bases and J by 1 base, with 10 bases left in between. The CDR3 is 14 residues long. CDR3 loop: CASSSTGPQETQYF. The CDR3 DNA is TGTGCCAGCAGTTCGACCGGGCCCCAAGAGACCCAGTACTTC. Full variable domain (remainder filled in from reference TRBV28 and TRBJ2-5): DVKVTQSSRYLVKRTGEKVFLECVQDMDHENMFWYRQDPGLGLRLIYFSYDVKMKEKGDIPEGYSVSREKKERFSLILESASTNQTSMYLCASSSTGPQETQYFGPGTRLLVL.

The J gene is TRBJ1-2, the V gene TRBV5-1; the D is unclear. Germline V gene sequence: CDR1 SGHRS, CDR2 YFSETQ. V lost 4 bases and J lost 8, with 15 bases in between. The CDR3 has 13 amino acids. The CDR3 DNA reads TGCGCCAGCAGCCGAGAGAACAGCGTCGGCTACACCTTC. Amino acid sequence: CASSRENSVGYTF.

This clonotype came up many times. The chain employs TRBV10-1 and TRBJ1-2; TRBD1 matches at 7 bases. V dropped 4 bases and J dropped 8; count of bases not matched to a gene: 4. The germline gives CDR1 WNHNN, CDR2 SYGVQD (reference sequence). This CDR3 is built from 12 residues. The CDR3 reads CASSGQGWGYTF. The CDR3 bases are TGCGCCAGCAGTGGACAGGGTTGGGGCTACACCTTC.